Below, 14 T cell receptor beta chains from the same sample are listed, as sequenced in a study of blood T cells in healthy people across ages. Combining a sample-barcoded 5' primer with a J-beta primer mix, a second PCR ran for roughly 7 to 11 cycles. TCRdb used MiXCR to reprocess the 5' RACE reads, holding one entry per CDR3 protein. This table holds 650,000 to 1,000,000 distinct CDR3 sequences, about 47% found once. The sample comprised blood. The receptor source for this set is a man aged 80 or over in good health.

This CDR3 reads CSARQVQGSTEAFF. The CDR3 DNA follows: TGCAGCGCCCGACAGGTCCAAGGGAGCACTGAAGCTTTCTTT. The gene calls are TRBV29-1 and TRBJ1-1; weak D call: TRBD1 (6 bases). Trimming took 7 bases from V and 4 from J, leaving 19 bases between them. From germline, CDR1 is SQVTM and CDR2 ANQGSEA. The CDR3 totals 14 residues.

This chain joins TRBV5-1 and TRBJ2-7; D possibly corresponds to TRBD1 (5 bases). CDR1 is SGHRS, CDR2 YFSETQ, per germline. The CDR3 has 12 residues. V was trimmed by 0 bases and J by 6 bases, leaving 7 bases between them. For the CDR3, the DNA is TGCGCCAGCAGCTTGGTAGGGGTCGAGCAGTACTTC. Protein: CASSLVGVEQYF.

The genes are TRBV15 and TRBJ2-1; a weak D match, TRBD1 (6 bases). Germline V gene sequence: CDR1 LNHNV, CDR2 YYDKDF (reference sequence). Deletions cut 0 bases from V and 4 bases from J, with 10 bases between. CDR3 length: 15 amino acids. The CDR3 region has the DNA TGTGCCACCAGCAGAGATATGGGGGCATACAATGAGCAGTTCTTC. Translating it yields CATSRDMGAYNEQFF.

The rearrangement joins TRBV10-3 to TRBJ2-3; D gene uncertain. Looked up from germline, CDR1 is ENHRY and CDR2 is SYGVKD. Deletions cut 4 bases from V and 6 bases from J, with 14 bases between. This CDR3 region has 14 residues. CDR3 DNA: TGTGCCATCAGTGTGGGTCCGAACCTGGATACGCAGTATTTT. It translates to CAISVGPNLDTQYF.

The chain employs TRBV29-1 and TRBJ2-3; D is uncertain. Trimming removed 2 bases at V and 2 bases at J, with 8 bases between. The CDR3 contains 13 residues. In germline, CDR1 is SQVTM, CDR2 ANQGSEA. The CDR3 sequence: CSVEFQATDTQYF. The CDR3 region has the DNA TGCAGCGTTGAATTCCAAGCCACAGATACGCAGTATTTT.

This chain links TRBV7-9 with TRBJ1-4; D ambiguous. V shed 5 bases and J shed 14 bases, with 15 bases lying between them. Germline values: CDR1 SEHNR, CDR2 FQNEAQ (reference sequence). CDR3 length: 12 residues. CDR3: CASSDVGFTLFF. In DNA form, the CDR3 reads TGTGCCAGCAGCGATGTTGGGTTCACCCTGTTTTTT.

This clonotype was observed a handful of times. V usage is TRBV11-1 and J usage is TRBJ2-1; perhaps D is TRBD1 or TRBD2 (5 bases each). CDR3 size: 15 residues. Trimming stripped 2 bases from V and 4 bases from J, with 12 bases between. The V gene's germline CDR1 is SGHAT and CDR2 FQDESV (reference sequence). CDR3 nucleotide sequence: TGTGCCAGCAGCTTAAACCGGGACGGATACAATGAGCAGTTCTTC. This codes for CASSLNRDGYNEQFF.

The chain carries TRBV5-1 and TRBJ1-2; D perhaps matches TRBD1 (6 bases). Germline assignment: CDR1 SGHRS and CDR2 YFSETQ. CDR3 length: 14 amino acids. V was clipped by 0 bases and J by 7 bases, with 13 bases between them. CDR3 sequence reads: CASSLVQTGFGYTF. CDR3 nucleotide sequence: TGCGCCAGCAGCTTGGTGCAGACAGGCTTTGGCTACACCTTC.

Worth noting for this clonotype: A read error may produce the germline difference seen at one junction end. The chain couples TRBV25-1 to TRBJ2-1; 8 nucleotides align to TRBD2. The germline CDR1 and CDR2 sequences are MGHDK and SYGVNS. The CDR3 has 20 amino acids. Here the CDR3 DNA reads TGTACCAGCAGTGAACTAGGTAATAGCGGGATAAGAGGCTCCTACAATGAGCAGTTTTTC. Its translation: CTSSELGNSGIRGSYNEQFF.

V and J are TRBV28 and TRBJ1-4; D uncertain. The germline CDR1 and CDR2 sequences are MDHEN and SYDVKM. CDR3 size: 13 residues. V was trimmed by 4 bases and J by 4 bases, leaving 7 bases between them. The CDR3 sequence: CASSSLNNEKLFF. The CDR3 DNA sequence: TGTGCCAGCAGTTCTTTAAATAATGAAAAACTGTTTTTT.

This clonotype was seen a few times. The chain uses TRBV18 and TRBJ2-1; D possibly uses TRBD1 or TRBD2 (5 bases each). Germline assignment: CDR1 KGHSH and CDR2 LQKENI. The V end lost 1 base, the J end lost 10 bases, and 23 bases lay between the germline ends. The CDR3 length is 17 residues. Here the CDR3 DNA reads TGTGCCAGCTCACCACGGTTTGGGACCGGGACGGCCGGCGAGCAGTTCTTC. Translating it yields CASSPRFGTGTAGEQFF. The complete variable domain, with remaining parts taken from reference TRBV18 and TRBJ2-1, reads NAGVMQNPRHLVRRRGQEARLRCSPMKGHSHVYWYRQLPEEGLKFMVYLQKENIIDESGMPKERFSAEFPKEGPSILRIQQVVRGDSAAYFCASSPRFGTGTAGEQFFGPGTRLTVL.

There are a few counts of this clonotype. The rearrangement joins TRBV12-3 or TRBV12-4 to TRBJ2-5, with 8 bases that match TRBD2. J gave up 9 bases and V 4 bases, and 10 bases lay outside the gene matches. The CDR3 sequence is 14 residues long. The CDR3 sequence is CASSSSGRSGAQYF. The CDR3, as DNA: TGTGCCAGCAGTTCTAGCGGGCGGTCGGGGGCCCAGTACTTC.

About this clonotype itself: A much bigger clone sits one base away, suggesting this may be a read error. The CDR3 sequence is CASSQGLAGLNEQYF. As DNA, the CDR3 is TGCGCCAGCAGCCAAGGCCTAGCGGGCCTCAATGAGCAGTACTTC. The chain employs TRBV4-3 and TRBJ2-5; 8 bases line up with TRBD2. J gave up 11 bases and V 1 base, and 12 bases lay outside the gene matches. The germline V gene has CDR1 LGHNA and CDR2 YSLEER. The CDR3 spans 15 residues.

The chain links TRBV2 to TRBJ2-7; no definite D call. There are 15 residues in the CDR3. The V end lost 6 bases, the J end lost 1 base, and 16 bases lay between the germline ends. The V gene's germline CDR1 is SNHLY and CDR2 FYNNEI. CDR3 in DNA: TGTGCCAGCAGCGTACACCTTTGGGGATCCTACGAGCAGTACTTC. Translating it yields CASSVHLWGSYEQYF.